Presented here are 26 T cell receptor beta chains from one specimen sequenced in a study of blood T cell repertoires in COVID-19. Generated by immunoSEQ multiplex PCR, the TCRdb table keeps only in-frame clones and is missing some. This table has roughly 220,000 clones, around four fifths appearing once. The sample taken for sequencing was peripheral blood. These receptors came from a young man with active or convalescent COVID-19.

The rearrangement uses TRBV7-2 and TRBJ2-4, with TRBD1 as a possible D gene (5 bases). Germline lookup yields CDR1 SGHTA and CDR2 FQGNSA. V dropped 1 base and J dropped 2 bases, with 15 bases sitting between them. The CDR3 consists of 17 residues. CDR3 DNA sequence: TGTGCCAGCAGCTTAGGATCAGGGAAGGGATCCAAAAACATTCAGTACTTC. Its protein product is CASSLGSGKGSKNIQYF.

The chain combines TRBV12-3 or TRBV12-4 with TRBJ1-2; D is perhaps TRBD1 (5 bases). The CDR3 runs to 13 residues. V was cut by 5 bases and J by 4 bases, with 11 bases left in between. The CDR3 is CASSKGLSYGYTF. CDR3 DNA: TGTGCCAGCAGTAAGGGACTGTCCTATGGCTACACCTTC.

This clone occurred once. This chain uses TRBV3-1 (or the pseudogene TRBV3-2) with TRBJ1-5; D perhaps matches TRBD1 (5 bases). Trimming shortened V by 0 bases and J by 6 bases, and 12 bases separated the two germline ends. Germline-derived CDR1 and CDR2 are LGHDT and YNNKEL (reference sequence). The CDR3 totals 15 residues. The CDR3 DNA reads TGTGCCAGCAGCCAAGACGACATAAGGGGTCAGCCCCAGCATTTT. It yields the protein CASSQDDIRGQPQHF.

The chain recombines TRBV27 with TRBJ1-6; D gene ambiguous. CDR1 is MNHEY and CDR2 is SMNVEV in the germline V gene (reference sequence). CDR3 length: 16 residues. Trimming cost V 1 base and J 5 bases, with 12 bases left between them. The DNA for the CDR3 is TGTGCCAGCAGTTTATATGTACAGTCTAATAATTCACCCCTCCACTTT. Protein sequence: CASSLYVQSNNSPLHF.

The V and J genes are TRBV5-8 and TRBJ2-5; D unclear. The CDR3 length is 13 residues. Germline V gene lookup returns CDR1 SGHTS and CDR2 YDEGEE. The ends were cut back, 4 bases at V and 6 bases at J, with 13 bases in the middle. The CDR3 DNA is TGTGCCAGCAGCGGCCGCAGACAACAGACCCAGTACTTC. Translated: CASSGRRQQTQYF.

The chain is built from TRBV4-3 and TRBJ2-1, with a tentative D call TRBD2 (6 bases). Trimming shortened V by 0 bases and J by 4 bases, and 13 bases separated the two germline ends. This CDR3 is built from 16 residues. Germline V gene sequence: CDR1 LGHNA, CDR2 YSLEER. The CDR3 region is CASSQDRGTAYNEQFF. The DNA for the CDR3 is TGCGCCAGCAGCCAAGACCGCGGGACCGCGTACAATGAGCAGTTCTTC.

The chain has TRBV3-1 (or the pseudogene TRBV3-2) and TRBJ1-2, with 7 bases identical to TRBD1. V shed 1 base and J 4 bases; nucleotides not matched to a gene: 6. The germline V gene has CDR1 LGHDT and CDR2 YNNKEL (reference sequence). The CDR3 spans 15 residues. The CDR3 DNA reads TGTGCCAGCAGCCAAGTGAAGGGGGCAGGCTATGGCTACACCTTC. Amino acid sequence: CASSQVKGAGYGYTF.

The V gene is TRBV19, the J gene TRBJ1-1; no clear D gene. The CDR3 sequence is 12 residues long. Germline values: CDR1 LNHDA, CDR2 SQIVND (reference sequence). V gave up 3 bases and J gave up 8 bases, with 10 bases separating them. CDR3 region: CASSIPSLEAFF. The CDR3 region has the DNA TGTGCCAGTAGTATTCCCTCCCTGGAAGCTTTCTTT.

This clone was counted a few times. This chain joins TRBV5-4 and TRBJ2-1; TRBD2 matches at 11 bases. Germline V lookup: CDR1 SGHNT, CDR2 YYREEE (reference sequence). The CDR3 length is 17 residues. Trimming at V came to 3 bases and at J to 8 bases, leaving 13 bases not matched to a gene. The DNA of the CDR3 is TGTGCCAGCAGCTCGGGATTGTTAGCGGGGGGGCCCGATGAGCAGTTCTTC. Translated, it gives CASSSGLLAGGPDEQFF.

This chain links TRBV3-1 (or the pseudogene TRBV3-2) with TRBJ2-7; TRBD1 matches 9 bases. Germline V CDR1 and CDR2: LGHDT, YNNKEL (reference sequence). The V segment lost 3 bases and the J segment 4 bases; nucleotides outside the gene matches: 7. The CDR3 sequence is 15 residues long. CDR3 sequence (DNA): TGTGCCAGCAGCCACGAGACAGGGGGTAAATACGAGCAGTACTTC. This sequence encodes CASSHETGGKYEQYF.

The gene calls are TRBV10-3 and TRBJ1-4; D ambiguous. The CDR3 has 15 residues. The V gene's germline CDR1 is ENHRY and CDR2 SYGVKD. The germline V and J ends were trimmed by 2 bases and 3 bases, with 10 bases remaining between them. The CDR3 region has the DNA TGTGCCATCAGTGAGCGCGGCACCCCTAATGAAAAACTGTTTTTT. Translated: CAISERGTPNEKLFF.

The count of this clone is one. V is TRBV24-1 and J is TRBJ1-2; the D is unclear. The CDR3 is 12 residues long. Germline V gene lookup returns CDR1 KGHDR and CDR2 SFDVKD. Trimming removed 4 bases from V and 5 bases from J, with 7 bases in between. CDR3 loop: CATSEQQYGYTF. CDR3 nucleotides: TGTGCCACCAGTGAACAACAGTATGGCTACACCTTC.

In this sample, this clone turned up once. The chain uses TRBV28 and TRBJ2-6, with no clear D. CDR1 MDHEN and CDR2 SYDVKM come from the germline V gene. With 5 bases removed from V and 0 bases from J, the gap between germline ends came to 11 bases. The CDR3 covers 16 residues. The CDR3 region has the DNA TGTGCCAGCAGTGCTAGACTCTTCTCTGGGGCCAACGTCCTGACTTTC. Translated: CASSARLFSGANVLTF.

This CDR3 is CASSLAVSYEQYF. In nucleotides, the CDR3 is TGTGCCAGCAGCTTAGCGGTCTCCTACGAGCAGTACTTC. The V call is TRBV27, the J call TRBJ2-7; D is possibly TRBD2 (6 bases). V lost 6 bases and J 0 bases, leaving 9 bases between the germline ends. Germline V gives CDR1 MNHEY, CDR2 SMNVEV (reference sequence). CDR3 size: 13 residues.

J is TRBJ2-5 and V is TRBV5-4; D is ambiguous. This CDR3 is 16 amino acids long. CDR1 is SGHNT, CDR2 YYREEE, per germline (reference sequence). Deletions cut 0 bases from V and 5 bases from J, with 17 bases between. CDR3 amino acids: CASSLDPTARTETQYF. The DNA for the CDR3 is TGTGCCAGCAGCTTGGATCCAACAGCCCGCACGGAGACCCAGTACTTC.

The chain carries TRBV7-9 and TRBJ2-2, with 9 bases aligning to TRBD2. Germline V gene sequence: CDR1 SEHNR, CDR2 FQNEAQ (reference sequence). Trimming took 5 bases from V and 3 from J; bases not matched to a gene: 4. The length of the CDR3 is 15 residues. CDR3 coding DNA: TGTGCCAGCAGCCAAGGACTAGCGTACACCGGGGAGCTGTTTTTT. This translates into CASSQGLAYTGELFF.

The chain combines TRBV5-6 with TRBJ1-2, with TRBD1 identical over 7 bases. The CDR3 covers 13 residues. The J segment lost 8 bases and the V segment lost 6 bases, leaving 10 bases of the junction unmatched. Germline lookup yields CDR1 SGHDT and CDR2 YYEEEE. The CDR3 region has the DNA TGTGCCAGCAAACGACAGGGATGGGGCGGCTACACCTTC. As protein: CASKRQGWGGYTF.

The CDR3 DNA reads as TGTGCCAGTAGTATACAGGGGGCTTCTTCACCCCTCCACTTT. Its translation is CASSIQGASSPLHF. The chain employs TRBV19 and TRBJ1-6; 8 nucleotides agree with TRBD1. V dropped 2 bases and J dropped 9; count of bases not matched to a gene: 3. There are 14 residues in the CDR3. CDR1 LNHDA and CDR2 SQIVND come from the germline V gene (reference sequence).

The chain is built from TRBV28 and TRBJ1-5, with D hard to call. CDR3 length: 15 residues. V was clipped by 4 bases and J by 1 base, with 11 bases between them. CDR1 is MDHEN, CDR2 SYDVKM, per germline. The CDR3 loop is CASSSRLSSNQPQHF. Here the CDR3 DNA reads TGTGCCAGCAGTTCCCGACTTTCCAGCAATCAGCCCCAGCATTTT. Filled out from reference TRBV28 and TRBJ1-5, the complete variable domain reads DVKVTQSSRYLVKRTGEKVFLECVQDMDHENMFWYRQDPGLGLRLIYFSYDVKMKEKGDIPEGYSVSREKKERFSLILESASTNQTSMYLCASSSRLSSNQPQHFGDGTRLSIL.

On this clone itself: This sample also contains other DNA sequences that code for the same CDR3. The DNA for the CDR3 is TGTGCCTGGGGAACAGGCTATGGCTACACCTTC. Translation gives CAWGTGYGYTF. The chain recombines TRBV30 with TRBJ1-2; D might be TRBD1 (5 bases). Germline CDR1 is GTSNPN and CDR2 is SVGIG (reference sequence). V was clipped by 5 bases and J by 4 bases, with 8 bases between them. The CDR3 consists of 11 residues. Variable domain in full (rest from reference TRBV30 and TRBJ1-2): SQTIHQWPATLVQPVGSPLSLECTVEGTSNPNLYWYRQAAGRGLQLLFYSVGIGQISSEVPQNLSASRPQDRQFILSSKKLLLSDSGFYLCAWGTGYGYTFGSGTRLTVV.

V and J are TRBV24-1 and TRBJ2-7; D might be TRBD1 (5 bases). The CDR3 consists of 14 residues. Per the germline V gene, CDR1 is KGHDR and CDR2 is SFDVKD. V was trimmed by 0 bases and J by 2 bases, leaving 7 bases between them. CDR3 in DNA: TGTGCCACCAGTGATTTGGAGGACACCTACGAGCAGTACTTC. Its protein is CATSDLEDTYEQYF.

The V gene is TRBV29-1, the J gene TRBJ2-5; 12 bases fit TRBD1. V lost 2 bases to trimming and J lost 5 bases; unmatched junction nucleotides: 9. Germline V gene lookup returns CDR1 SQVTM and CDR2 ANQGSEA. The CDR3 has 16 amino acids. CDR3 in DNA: TGCAGCGTTGAAAGGGGGTCGGGACAGGGGGCCGAGACCCAGTACTTC. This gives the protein CSVERGSGQGAETQYF.

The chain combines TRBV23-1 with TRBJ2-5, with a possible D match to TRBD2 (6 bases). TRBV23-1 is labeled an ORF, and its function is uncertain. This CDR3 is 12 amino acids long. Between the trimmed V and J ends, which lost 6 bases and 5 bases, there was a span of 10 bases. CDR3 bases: TGCGCCAGCAGACTAGCCTGGGAGACCCAGTACTTC. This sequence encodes CASRLAWETQYF.

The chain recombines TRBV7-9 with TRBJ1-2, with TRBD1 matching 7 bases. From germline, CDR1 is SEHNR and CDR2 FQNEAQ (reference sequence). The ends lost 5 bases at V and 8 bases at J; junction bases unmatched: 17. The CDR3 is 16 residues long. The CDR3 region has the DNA TGTGCCAGCAGCAAAATCGGACAGGACCGTAAACTGGGCTACACCTTC. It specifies CASSKIGQDRKLGYTF.

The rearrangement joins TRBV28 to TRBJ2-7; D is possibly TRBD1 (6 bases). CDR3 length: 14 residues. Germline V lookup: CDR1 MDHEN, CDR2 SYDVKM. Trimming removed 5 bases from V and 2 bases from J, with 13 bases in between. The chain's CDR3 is CASSVDRPAYEQYF. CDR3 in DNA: TGTGCCAGCAGTGTCGACAGGCCAGCCTACGAGCAGTACTTC.

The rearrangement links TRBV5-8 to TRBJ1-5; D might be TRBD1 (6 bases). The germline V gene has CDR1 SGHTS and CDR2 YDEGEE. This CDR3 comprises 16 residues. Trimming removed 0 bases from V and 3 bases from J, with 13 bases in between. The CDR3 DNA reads TGTGCCAGCAGCTTGGTTTTCGGGACAACCAATCAGCCCCAGCATTTT. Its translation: CASSLVFGTTNQPQHF.